This T cell receptor beta chain is from a study of Ad26.COV2.S vaccination and SARS-CoV-2 variants. Assay used: immunoSEQ multiplex PCR; TCRdb lists only in-frame clones, some missing. The table has more than 300,000 clones, roughly 86% seen once. Germline V gene lookup returns CDR1 SEHNR and CDR2 FQNEAQ (reference sequence). The CDR3 is 15 residues long. The V end lost 6 bases, the J end lost 2 bases, and 16 bases lay between the germline ends. Treatment reported: about 20 received Ad26.COV2.S at low or high dose, single or two shots; several received placebo; per-sample allocation not given. Sampling occurred on day 63 after the first vaccine or placebo injection.

This TCR was sampled from a person aged 18-60 years who received the Ad26.COV2.S COVID-19 vaccine or a placebo. This chain uses TRBV7-9 with TRBJ1-1; D gene unclear. The source was peripheral blood, collected in a trial of Ad26.COV2.S vaccine versus placebo. CDR3 loop: CASSPPGTHNTEAFF. The CDR3 nucleotides are TGTGCCAGCAGTCCCCCGGGAACCCATAACACTGAAGCTTTCTTT.